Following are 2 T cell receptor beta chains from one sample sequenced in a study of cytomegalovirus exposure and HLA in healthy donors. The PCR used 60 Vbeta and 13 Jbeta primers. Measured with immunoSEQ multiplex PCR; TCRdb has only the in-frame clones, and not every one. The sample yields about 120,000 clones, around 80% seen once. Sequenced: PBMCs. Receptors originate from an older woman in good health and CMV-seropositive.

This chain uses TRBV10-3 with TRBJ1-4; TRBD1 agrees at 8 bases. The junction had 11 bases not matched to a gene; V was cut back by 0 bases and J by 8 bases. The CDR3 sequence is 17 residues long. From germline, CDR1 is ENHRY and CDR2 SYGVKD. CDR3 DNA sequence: TGTGCCATCAGTGAGTCGGACGGGACAGGTTCTAGAGAAAAACTGTTTTTT. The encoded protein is CAISESDGTGSREKLFF.

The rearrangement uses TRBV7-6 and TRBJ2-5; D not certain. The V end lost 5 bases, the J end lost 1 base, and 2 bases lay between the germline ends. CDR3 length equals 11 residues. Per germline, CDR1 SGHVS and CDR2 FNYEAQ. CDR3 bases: TGTGCCAGCAGCCTCCAAGAGACCCAGTACTTC. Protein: CASSLQETQYF.